The 22 T cell receptor beta chains presented below share a single source sample, sequenced in a study of T cells in women clearing cervical HPV infection. Sequencing was performed with immunoSEQ multiplex PCR; in TCRdb, only in-frame clones are kept and a portion is missing. The sample table sets out about 32,000 clones. Sequences were obtained from blood buffy coat. The receptor source for this set is a woman between 18 and 69 years old with a cervical HPV16 infection that either progressed to CIN3+ or cleared (not recorded which).

As to this clone: The read finishes 3 residues shy of the CDR3 end, and the germline J gene is used to complete it. The rearrangement links TRBV19 to TRBJ2-3; D assignment may be TRBD1 or TRBD2 (6 bases each). This CDR3 region has 14 residues. The V gene's germline CDR1 is LNHDA and CDR2 SQIVND (reference sequence). The CDR3 bases that were read are TGTGCCAGCGGCTCGAGAGGGGGAGGTCAGCCG. Translating it yields CASGSRGGGQP. The whole CDR3 region reads CASGSRGGGQPQYF.

Details on this clone: The read finishes 3 residues shy of the CDR3 end, and the germline J gene is used to complete it. The V and J genes are TRBV6-1 and TRBJ2-3, with 8 bases identical to TRBD1. The CDR3 consists of 14 residues. Germline V lookup: CDR1 MNHNS, CDR2 SASEGT. The V gene end was trimmed by 4 bases and the J gene end by 3 bases; junction bases not matched to a gene: 3. CDR3 amino acids: CASSGRGRTDTQYF. CDR3 bases read: TGTGCCAGCAGTGGCAGGGGGCGGACAGATACG.

On this clone: The read comes to an end 3 residues before the CDR3 does, leaving the germline J gene to fill in the end. V gene TRBV20-1 combines with J gene TRBJ2-7; TRBD2 might be the D (5 bases). Germline lookup yields CDR1 DFQATT and CDR2 SNEGSKA (reference sequence). The ends were cut back, 3 bases at V and 6 bases at J, with 18 bases in the middle. This CDR3 is 14 amino acids long. CDR3 region: CSARSVRGSSEQYF. The DNA read from the CDR3 is TGCAGTGCTAGGTCTGTCCGGGGTTCATCCGAG.

Remarks on this clone: The CDR3 goes on 3 residues after the read ends, and that part is filled in from the germline J gene. The J gene is TRBJ2-1, the V gene TRBV10-3; TRBD2 agrees at 14 bases. The CDR3 spans 17 residues. CDR1 ENHRY and CDR2 SYGVKD come from the germline V gene. The V segment lost 6 bases and the J segment 5 bases; nucleotides outside the gene matches: 9. The chain's CDR3 is CAISSRTSGGTHNEQFF. The covered CDR3 bases are TGTGCCATCAGCTCCCGGACTAGCGGGGGGACCCACAATGAG.

This clone is medium-sized by frequency. The sequenced part of the CDR3 DNA is TGTGCCGCCAAGGGAGGGGGCGACTACGAG. This translates into CAAKGGGDYE. The entire CDR3 protein reads CAAKGGGDYEQYF. The rearrangement uses TRBV10-3 and TRBJ2-7, with D perhaps matching TRBD1 or TRBD2 (7 bases each). The read ends 3 residues before the CDR3 terminus; that terminus is restored from the germline J gene. Germline lookup yields CDR1 ENHRY and CDR2 SYGVKD. V lost 11 bases to trimming and J lost 3 bases, with 17 bases between them. CDR3 length equals 13 residues.

In regard to this clone: The missing CDR3 end, 3 residues past where the read stops, is filled in from the germline J gene. The V call is TRBV2, the J call TRBJ2-7, with D possibly TRBD1 on 6 matching bases. Germline CDR1 reads SNHLY; CDR2 reads FYNNEI. V lost 2 bases to trimming and J lost 3 bases, with 14 bases between them. This CDR3 contains 15 residues. The CDR3 sequence is CASSETGTSLYEQYF. Partial CDR3 DNA: TGTGCCAGCAGTGAAACGGGGACATCTCTCTACGAG.

With regard to this clone: The read ends 3 residues shy of where the CDR3 ends; the end is completed using the germline J gene. V gene TRBV5-1 combines with J gene TRBJ1-6; D is undetermined. In germline, CDR1 is SGHRS, CDR2 YFSETQ. V dropped 2 bases and J dropped 6 bases, with 6 bases sitting between them. The CDR3 is 13 amino acids. The chain's CDR3 is CASSFDSNSPLHF. The part of the CDR3 DNA that was read is TGCGCCAGCAGCTTCGACTCTAATTCACCC.

The sequenced part of the CDR3 DNA is TGCAGCGTTCAGGCTAACCAAGAGACG. Protein product: CSVQANQET. The whole CDR3 sequence reads CSVQANQETQYF. This chain connects TRBV29-1 to TRBJ2-3, with D unclear. The CDR3 end lies 3 residues beyond the end of the read and is filled in from the germline J gene. This CDR3 contains 12 residues. CDR1 and CDR2 (germline): SQVTM, ANQGSEA.

To note about this clone: Read coverage stops 3 residues before the CDR3 terminus; the germline J gene supplies the remainder. The gene calls are TRBV29-1 and TRBJ2-2; a weak D match, TRBD2 (7 bases). The CDR3 is 14 amino acids. Germline CDR1 is SQVTM and CDR2 is ANQGSEA. The CDR3 region is CSVRGGSGANVLFF. Incomplete CDR3 DNA: TGCAGCGTTAGGGGGGGCTCTGGGGCCAACGTG.

On this clone: From the germline J gene comes the end of the CDR3, since the read stops 3 residues before it. This chain joins TRBV12-3 or TRBV12-4 and TRBJ1-5; the match to TRBD1 covers 10 bases. The trim removed 0 bases at V and 1 base at J, leaving 0 bases unmatched. The CDR3 consists of 16 residues. CDR3 region: CASSLATGGSNQPQHF. The DNA read from the CDR3 is TGTGCCAGCAGTTTAGCGACAGGGGGCAGCAATCAGCCC.

The CDR3 bases that were read are TGTGCCAGTAGCCCGACCGGGACAGGGTTCTACGAG. Encoded protein: CASSPTGTGFYE. The full-length CDR3 reads as CASSPTGTGFYEQYF. V usage is TRBV19 and J usage is TRBJ2-7, with 9 bases that match TRBD1. From the germline J gene comes the end of the CDR3, since the read stops 3 residues before it. Trimming at V came to 6 bases and at J to 3 bases, leaving 9 bases not matched to a gene. CDR3 length: 15 amino acids. Germline V gene sequence: CDR1 LNHDA, CDR2 SQIVND (reference sequence).

Points on this clone: With the read ending 3 residues before the CDR3 end, the germline J gene is used to fill in that end. The J gene is TRBJ1-1, the V gene TRBV30; possibly TRBD1 for D (6 bases). Trimming took off 5 bases at V and 0 bases at J, with 13 bases between the two ends. Germline CDR1 reads GTSNPN; CDR2 reads SVGIG (reference sequence). CDR3 length equals 14 residues. CDR3 region: CAWGGRLVNTEAFF. The CDR3 bases that were read are TGTGCCTGGGGGGGCAGGCTGGTGAACACTGAA.

With respect to this clone: The read comes to an end 3 residues before the CDR3 does, leaving the germline J gene to fill in the end. The rearrangement joins TRBV18 to TRBJ1-5, with TRBD1 matching 7 bases. The V gene's germline CDR1 is KGHSH and CDR2 LQKENI. The length of the CDR3 is 14 residues. V lost 3 bases, J lost 5 bases, and 4 bases stayed unmatched. The CDR3 DNA, read in part, is TGTGCCAGCTCACCGGACAGGCGGCATCAGCCC. Its protein product is CASSPDRRHQP. The whole CDR3 protein is CASSPDRRHQPQHF.

Concerning this clone: The read ends 3 residues early relative to the CDR3; the germline J gene fills the gap. The gene calls are TRBV6-2 or TRBV6-3 and TRBJ2-1, with 9 bases fitting TRBD2. The CDR3 is made up of 15 amino acids. CDR1 is MNHEY, CDR2 SVGEGT, per germline. V was clipped by 0 bases and J by 3 bases; unmatched bases: 0. The CDR3 is CASSYSSGSYNEQFF. The CDR3 DNA, read in part, is TGTGCCAGCAGTTACTCTAGCGGGAGCTACAATGAG.

Comment on this clone: The CDR3 end is not reached by the read, which stops 3 residues before it; the germline J gene fills it in. The chain recombines TRBV2 with TRBJ1-1; D gene unclear. The CDR3 covers 15 residues. CDR1 SNHLY and CDR2 FYNNEI come from the germline V gene. Trimming stripped 6 bases from V and 2 bases from J, with 16 bases between. Incomplete CDR3 DNA: TGTGCCAGCAGGAACACGAGACTCTCAAACACTGAA. This sequence encodes CASRNTRLSNTE. In full, the CDR3 is CASRNTRLSNTEAFF.

For this clone: The read halts 3 residues ahead of the CDR3 end, with the missing end drawn from the germline J gene. The chain is built from TRBV19 and TRBJ2-6; D remains ambiguous. Germline CDR1 LNHDA, CDR2 SQIVND (reference sequence). Trimming pared 3 bases from V and 0 bases from J, leaving 6 bases between. This CDR3 is built from 15 residues. The CDR3 bases that were read are TGTGCCAGTAGTATTATTCCCTCTGGGGCCAACGTC. Translated: CASSIIPSGANV. The CDR3 in full is CASSIIPSGANVLTF.

Turning to this clone: The sequenced fragment ends 3 residues before the CDR3 boundary, so the rest is inferred from the germline J gene. The rearrangement joins TRBV19 to TRBJ1-2, with D possibly matching TRBD1 (6 bases). This CDR3 contains 12 residues. Per the germline V gene, CDR1 is LNHDA and CDR2 is SQIVND (reference sequence). Trimming took off 7 bases at V and 7 bases at J, with 13 bases between the two ends. The covered CDR3 bases are TGTGCCAGTAATACCGCGGGGGCTGGC. Protein sequence: CASNTAGAG. The full-length CDR3 reads as CASNTAGAGYTF.

Concerning this clone: The CDR3 end falls 3 residues outside the read, so it is completed with the germline J gene. The chain employs TRBV7-6 and TRBJ1-1, with TRBD1 as a possible D gene (5 bases). This CDR3 region has 13 residues. Deletions cut 5 bases from V and 4 bases from J, with 11 bases between. Germline V gives CDR1 SGHVS, CDR2 FNYEAQ. The CDR3 DNA, read in part, is TGTGCCAGCAGCCTTAGACAGACCACTGAA. Amino acids: CASSLRQTTE. Given in full, the CDR3 is CASSLRQTTEAFF.

Regarding this clone: Read coverage stops 3 residues before the CDR3 terminus; the germline J gene supplies the remainder. The chain employs TRBV19 and TRBJ1-2, with 7 bases lining up with TRBD1. Germline V lookup: CDR1 LNHDA, CDR2 SQIVND (reference sequence). This CDR3 has 16 residues. Partial CDR3 DNA: TGTGCCAGTAGTCGCGGGTCAGGGGGTCCCCTCTACGAC. Its translation is CASSRGSGGPLYD. The complete CDR3 protein is CASSRGSGGPLYDYTF.

As regards this clone: The read gets to within 3 residues of the CDR3 end, and the germline J gene fills in the rest. V usage is TRBV5-4 and J usage is TRBJ2-7, with 7 nucleotides matching TRBD1. Germline V CDR1 and CDR2: SGHNT, YYREEE (reference sequence). The CDR3 contains 12 residues. Losses at the gene ends were 4 bases for V and 6 bases for J; bases not matched to a gene: 4. The DNA read from the CDR3 is TGTGCCAGCAGCAAAGACAGGGTCGAG. As protein: CASSKDRVE. The CDR3 in its entirety is CASSKDRVEQYF.

Details on this clone: The CDR3 goes on 3 residues after the read ends, and that part is filled in from the germline J gene. The chain employs TRBV20-1 and TRBJ2-3; D is possibly TRBD1 or TRBD2 (6 bases each). Germline V gene lookup returns CDR1 DFQATT and CDR2 SNEGSKA (reference sequence). The length of the CDR3 is 13 residues. Trimming took 8 bases from V and 0 from J, leaving 12 bases between them. The CDR3 protein is CSPAGHSTDTQYF. CDR3 DNA (partial): TGCAGTCCTGCGGGACATAGCACAGATACG.

CDR3 bases read: TGTGCCAGTAGATACAACAGTTACAATCAGCCC. This encodes CASRYNSYNQP. The CDR3, in full, reads CASRYNSYNQPQHF. This rearrangement joins TRBV19 to TRBJ1-5; no clear D. The read halts 3 residues ahead of the CDR3 end, with the missing end drawn from the germline J gene. The CDR3 consists of 14 residues. The V gene lost 6 bases and the J gene lost 3 bases, with 12 bases spanning the gap. The V gene's germline CDR1 is LNHDA and CDR2 SQIVND (reference sequence).